The rows below give T cell receptor beta chains drawn from one sample of a study of radiation and T cells in renal cell carcinoma. The table came from immunoSEQ multiplex PCR; TCRdb's copy has only in-frame clones and leaves some out. The data hold over 120,000 clones, with 65% to 90% observed a single time. Sequences were derived from blood, sampled from a patient whose treatment included radiotherapy and nephrectomy. The source of these receptors is a woman in her forties or fifties with renal cell carcinoma. The CDR3 runs from the conserved cysteine through the conserved F or W. A D gene is named only where the DNA matches it firmly. Clone size is given for some rows only: seen once, a few or many times, or a class if the clone is expanded.

cdr3_nt cdr3_aa d_call j_call clone_size v_call
TGTGCCACCCTGCCCTGGACAGGTTATAATGAAAAACTGTTTTTT CATLPWTGYNEKLFF TRBD1 TRBJ1-4 - TRBV28
TGTGCCAGCAACTCTGGAAACACCATATATTTT CASNSGNTIYF - TRBJ1-3 - TRBV28
TGTGCCAGCAGCTTAGCAGGCGGGACAGGCGGAGAGACCCAGTACTTC CASSLAGGTGGETQYF TRBD1 TRBJ2-5 - TRBV11-3
TGTGCCAGCTCCCCCGTAGGAGGGACAGGGGTTCATGGCTACACCTTC CASSPVGGTGVHGYTF TRBD1 TRBJ1-2 - TRBV18
TGTGCCAGCAGTTCCCCCGGGCACGGAAACACCATATATTTT CASSSPGHGNTIYF - TRBJ1-3 - TRBV6-6
TGTGCCAGCAGCGGAAATGGGGTCGAGCAGTACTTC CASSGNGVEQYF - TRBJ2-7 - TRBV9
TGCGCCAGCAGCTTGGGTGCAACTAATGAAAAACTGTTTTTT CASSLGATNEKLFF - TRBJ1-4 - TRBV5-1
TGCGCCAGCAGCTCCTTAGCGGGGGAGGGGGAGACCCAGTACTTC CASSSLAGEGETQYF TRBD2 TRBJ2-5 - TRBV5-1
TGTGCCAGTAGGCGCAACGGACAGGGAAATCAGCCCCAGCATTTT CASRRNGQGNQPQHF TRBD1 TRBJ1-5 - TRBV19
TGTGCCTGGAGTGTTGGGCTAACCGGGGAGCTGTTTTTT CAWSVGLTGELFF - TRBJ2-2 - TRBV30
TGTGCCAGCAGTGGCTTCGGGGGGGCAGTGGACACCGGGGAGCTGTTTTTT CASSGFGGAVDTGELFF TRBD2 TRBJ2-2 - TRBV6-1
TGTGCCAGTAGTATCGGAACAGGGGGCTCCTACGAGCAGTACTTC CASSIGTGGSYEQYF TRBD1 TRBJ2-7 - TRBV19
TGTGCCAGCAGCTTGGGCCGGGATTCACCCCTCCACTTT CASSLGRDSPLHF - TRBJ1-6 - TRBV7-2
TGTGCCAGTAGGGACAGGGGAGATCAGCCCCAGCATTTT CASRDRGDQPQHF TRBD1 TRBJ1-5 - TRBV19
TGTGCCAGCTCACCACCGGGACTAGCGGGGGGGCCTTACGAGCAGTACTTC CASSPPGLAGGPYEQYF TRBD2 TRBJ2-7 - TRBV18
TGTGCCACCTACGCGGCGGGAGGAAGTGGAAACACCATATATTTT CATYAAGGSGNTIYF - TRBJ1-3 - TRBV28
TGTGCCATCAAACAGGGCCGAGACTATGGCTACACCTTC CAIKQGRDYGYTF - TRBJ1-2 - TRBV10-3
TGTGCCAGCACTCCATGGTCCGAGCAGTACTTC CASTPWSEQYF - TRBJ2-7 few TRBV2
TGCGCCAGCAGCTCAGGGGACAGGCCTCAAGAGACCCAGTACTTC CASSSGDRPQETQYF TRBD1 TRBJ2-5 - TRBV5-1
TGTGCCAGCAGCGCAGGACAGGCCCCGAACACCGGGGAGCTGTTTTTT CASSAGQAPNTGELFF TRBD1 TRBJ2-2 - TRBV9
TGTGCCGGTCTTAGACAGCACTCTGGAAACACCATATATTTT CAGLRQHSGNTIYF - TRBJ1-3 - TRBV2
TGTGCCAGCAGCTTAGATGGGACAGGGGGTTATTACGAGCAGTACTTC CASSLDGTGGYYEQYF TRBD1 TRBJ2-7 - TRBV7-6
TGCGCCAGCAGCTCAACCGGGACAGGGCGCACTGAAGCTTTCTTT CASSSTGTGRTEAFF TRBD1 TRBJ1-1 - TRBV5-1
TGCGCCAGCAGCTTGCTGGGGTCACAAGAGACCCAGTACTTC CASSLLGSQETQYF - TRBJ2-5 - TRBV5-1
TGTGCCAGCTCACCGACGGGGGCGTACAATGAGCAGTTCTTC CASSPTGAYNEQFF - TRBJ2-1 - TRBV18
TGTGCCAGCAACTCCTGGTCGGGGGTCAAAAACATTCAGTACTTC CASNSWSGVKNIQYF - TRBJ2-4 once TRBV13
TGTGCCAGCTCACCAAACTTACAGGGTGTCTCTGGAAACACCATATATTTT CASSPNLQGVSGNTIYF - TRBJ1-3 - TRBV18
TGTGCCAGCAGATCGGTGGGGGGAGCAGATACGCAGTATTTT CASRSVGGADTQYF - TRBJ2-3 - TRBV6-5
TGTGCCACCAGCAGAGATGCAGCAATGACCGGGGAGCTGTTTTTT CATSRDAAMTGELFF - TRBJ2-2 once TRBV15
TGTGCCAGCAGCTTAGCGATAACGACAGCACTCAATCAGCCCCAGCATTTT CASSLAITTALNQPQHF - TRBJ1-5 - TRBV7-9
TGTGCCTGGAGGGACGGGGCGGATCAGCCCCAGCATTTT CAWRDGADQPQHF - TRBJ1-5 - TRBV30
TGTGCCAGCGGGGACTGGAGCTACACCTTC CASGDWSYTF - TRBJ1-2 many TRBV2
TGTGCCAGCAGCGCAAGGACCGAGGAGACCCAGTACTTC CASSARTEETQYF - TRBJ2-5 - TRBV11-3
TGTGCCAGCAGCCAGGGACAGGGAGGATTCGAGCAGTACTTC CASSQGQGGFEQYF TRBD1 TRBJ2-7 - TRBV14
TGTGCCAGCAGCTTGGGACAGGGGGCGAACACCGGGGAGCTGTTTTTT CASSLGQGANTGELFF TRBD1 TRBJ2-2 - TRBV5-4
TGTGCCAGCAGTGAACGGTCAGGATCCTACGAGCAGTACTTC CASSERSGSYEQYF - TRBJ2-7 - TRBV6-1
TGTGCCAGCAGCTCCTCCGACAGGACATTAACTGAAGCTTTCTTT CASSSSDRTLTEAFF - TRBJ1-1 once TRBV7-9
TGTGCCACCGCCCAGACAGGGGGGTACGAGCAGTACTTC CATAQTGGYEQYF TRBD1 TRBJ2-7 - TRBV15
TGTGCCACCAGCCTCGGGACAGGGGACTACGAGCAGTACTTC CATSLGTGDYEQYF TRBD1 TRBJ2-7 - TRBV15
TGTGCCAGTAGTATAGATACCGGGGAGCTGTTTTTT CASSIDTGELFF - TRBJ2-2 - TRBV19
TGTGCCAGCAGCTTAGTAGTCAGTGAGGGATCTCAGCCCCAGCATTTT CASSLVVSEGSQPQHF - TRBJ1-5 - TRBV7-2
TGTGCCAGCAGTTTCAGGGAAATCGGGCAGTACTTC CASSFREIGQYF - TRBJ2-7 - TRBV28